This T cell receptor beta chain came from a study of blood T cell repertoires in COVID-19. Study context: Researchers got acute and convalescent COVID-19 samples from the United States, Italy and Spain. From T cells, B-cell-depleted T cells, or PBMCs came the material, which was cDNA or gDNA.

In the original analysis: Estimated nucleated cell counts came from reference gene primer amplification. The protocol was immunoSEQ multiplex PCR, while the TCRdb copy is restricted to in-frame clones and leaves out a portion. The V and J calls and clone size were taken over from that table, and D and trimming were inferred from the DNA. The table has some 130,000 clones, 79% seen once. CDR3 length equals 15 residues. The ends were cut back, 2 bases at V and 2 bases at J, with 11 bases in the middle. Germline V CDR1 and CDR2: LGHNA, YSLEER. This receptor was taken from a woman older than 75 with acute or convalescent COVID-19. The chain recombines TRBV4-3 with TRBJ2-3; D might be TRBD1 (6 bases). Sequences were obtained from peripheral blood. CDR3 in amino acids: CASSQQQGYTDTQYF. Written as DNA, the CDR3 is TGCGCCAGCAGCCAACAACAGGGATACACAGATACGCAGTATTTT.